The 11 T cell receptor beta chains in this list originate from one sample, sequenced in a study of T cell changes during pregnancy in multiple sclerosis. TCRdb keeps only in-frame clones here, not all; method: immunoSEQ multiplex PCR. The sample has about 80,000 clones, 90% to 95% seen once. The sample consisted of peripheral blood, taken after pregnancy. The source of these receptors is a female donor in good health, enrolled as a control in a pregnancy study.

The genes are TRBV14 and TRBJ1-2, with TRBD1 as a possible D gene (6 bases). Germline lookup yields CDR1 SGHDN and CDR2 FVKESK. This CDR3 is 14 amino acids long. The V end was cut by 1 base, the J end by 6 bases, with 12 bases between. DNA of the CDR3: TGTGCCAGCAGCCAAGTCCGGGCAGGGGATGGCTACACCTTC. Amino acids: CASSQVRAGDGYTF.

This clone appeared once. The CDR3 here is CATSREPGQGNPYEQYF. The CDR3 bases are TGTGCCACCAGCAGAGAACCGGGACAGGGGAATCCCTACGAGCAGTACTTC. This chain links TRBV15 with TRBJ2-7; 10 bases map to TRBD1. CDR1 and CDR2 from the germline V gene are LNHNV and YYDKDF (reference sequence). This CDR3 contains 17 residues. V shed 0 bases, J shed 2 bases, and the junction held 7 bases outside the gene matches. Combining the CDR3 with reference TRBV15 and TRBJ2-7 gives the whole variable domain DAMVIQNPRYQVTQFGKPVTLSCSQTLNHNVMYWYQQKSSQAPKLLFHYYDKDFNNEADTPDNFQSRRPNTSFCFLDIRSPGLGDTAMYLCATSREPGQGNPYEQYFGPGTRLTVT.

The chain uses TRBV19 and TRBJ2-1; no reliable D call. CDR1 is LNHDA, CDR2 SQIVND, per germline (reference sequence). This CDR3 has 12 residues. The germline V and J ends were trimmed by 3 bases and 4 bases, with 4 bases remaining between them. CDR3 sequence (DNA): TGTGCCAGTAGTATGGAGTACAATGAGCAGTTCTTC. Its protein is CASSMEYNEQFF.

The CDR3 DNA follows: TGTGCCAGCTCACCACCGGGGGCCGGGGCTGAGCAGTTCTTC. Residues: CASSPPGAGAEQFF. The J gene is TRBJ2-1, the V gene TRBV18, with a tentative D call TRBD1 (6 bases). The length of the CDR3 is 14 residues. CDR1 KGHSH and CDR2 LQKENI come from the germline V gene. V was shortened by 0 bases and J by 9 bases, with 12 bases between the two germline ends.

With regard to this clone: An end of the junction does not agree with germline; a read error may underlie this. The chain employs TRBV7-7 and TRBJ2-5, with 7 bases identical to TRBD2. The CDR3 totals 15 residues. Germline assignment: CDR1 SSHAT and CDR2 FNYEAQ (reference sequence). The CDR3 nucleotides read TGTGCTAGCAGCTTGGGGGGGACCCTCCGGGAGACCCAGTACTTC. Its protein product is CASSLGGTLRETQYF.

The chain links TRBV28 to TRBJ2-1; 12 bases are a match to TRBD1. The ends lost 6 bases at V and 5 bases at J; junction bases unmatched: 8. The CDR3 totals 16 residues. Germline values: CDR1 MDHEN, CDR2 SYDVKM. The DNA for the CDR3 is TGTGCCAGCAGGGGGACAGGGGGCTGGCTCAACAATGAGCAGTTCTTC. It is translated as CASRGTGGWLNNEQFF.

The chain joins TRBV30 to TRBJ2-1; TRBD1 aligns across 7 bases. This CDR3 comprises 13 residues. V dropped 8 bases and J dropped 0; count of bases not matched to a gene: 4. Germline V gene sequence: CDR1 GTSNPN, CDR2 SVGIG (reference sequence). The CDR3 region has the DNA TGTGCCCGGGACAGAGCCTCCTACAATGAGCAGTTCTTC. Residues: CARDRASYNEQFF.

The genes are TRBV7-2 and TRBJ2-7; no clear D gene. This CDR3 has 12 residues. V was trimmed by 3 bases and J by 6 bases, leaving 9 bases between them. Germline V gene sequence: CDR1 SGHTA, CDR2 FQGNSA. DNA for the CDR3: TGTGCCAGCAGCTTTATAGCCGGCGAGCAGTACTTC. It specifies CASSFIAGEQYF.

The V call is TRBV7-9, the J call TRBJ1-6, with TRBD1 as a possible D gene (6 bases). CDR3 length equals 13 residues. CDR1 and CDR2 (germline): SEHNR, FQNEAQ (reference sequence). The V end lost 8 bases, the J end lost 9 bases, and 14 bases lay between the germline ends. The CDR3 spells CASQSQGSSPLHF. The CDR3 nucleotides read TGTGCCAGCCAAAGCCAGGGGAGTTCACCCCTCCACTTT.

The chain recombines TRBV11-1 with TRBJ2-2, with TRBD1 matching 7 bases. This CDR3 spans 17 amino acids. Germline V lookup: CDR1 SGHAT, CDR2 FQDESV (reference sequence). The J segment lost 0 bases and the V segment lost 5 bases, leaving 9 bases of the junction unmatched. CDR3 bases: TGTGCCAGCAGCCCCCTGAGGACAGGCGCGAACACCGGGGAGCTGTTTTTT. Its protein product is CASSPLRTGANTGELFF.

This clone came up once. The chain joins TRBV7-8 to TRBJ2-3; 9 bases line up with TRBD2. The CDR3 runs to 15 residues. The V gene end was trimmed by 5 bases and the J gene end by 7 bases; junction bases not matched to a gene: 10. The germline V gene has CDR1 SGHVS and CDR2 FQNEAQ. In DNA, the CDR3 is TGTGCCAGCAGCCTGACTAGCGGAGGGGGGAATACGCAGTATTTT. Translated, it gives CASSLTSGGGNTQYF.